This TCR beta chain was sequenced during a study of blood T cell repertoires in COVID-19. About the research overall: Some COVID-19 samples were acute and others convalescent; all came from the United States, Italy and Spain. Nucleic acid was either cDNA or gDNA, and it came from T cells, B-cell-depleted T cells, or PBMCs.

V trimming: 2 bases; J trimming: 4 bases; junction bases outside the gene matches: 9. This CDR3 comprises 15 residues. Germline lookup yields CDR1 SQVTM and CDR2 ANQGSEA. In the original workflow: Estimation of nucleated cell counts relied on the amplification of reference gene primers. TCRdb keeps only in-frame clones here, not all; method: immunoSEQ multiplex PCR. V and J calls and clone size are copied from that table; D and trimming were computed from the DNA. The sample holds some 150,000 clones, more than 65% seen once. Sequenced input: peripheral blood. The chain joins TRBV29-1 to TRBJ2-7, with 9 bases that match TRBD1. The receptor was isolated from a human donor in a cohort sampled during active COVID-19. The CDR3 region has the DNA TGCAGCGTTGAATCCGGGACAGGGTTCGGGTACGAGCAGTACTTC. This translates into CSVESGTGFGYEQYF.